The 5 T cell receptor beta chains below all came from one sample that was sequenced in a study of neurological immune-mediated disorders. TCRdb redid the calling of the 5' RACE reads with MiXCR, one entry per CDR3 protein. Of about 57,000 distinct CDR3 sequences in the sample, about an eighth were seen once. Sequencing was done on a sample of PBMCs. Source of these receptors: a woman aged 55-70 years with HTLV-1-associated myelopathy (HAM/TSP).

This clonotype came up many times. The J gene is TRBJ1-2, the V gene TRBV5-1, with a tentative D call TRBD1 (5 bases). V was shortened by 0 bases and J by 0 bases, with 9 bases between the two germline ends. Germline V gene lookup returns CDR1 SGHRS and CDR2 YFSETQ. The CDR3 extends over 15 amino acids. The CDR3 DNA is TGCGCCAGCAGCTTGGAGGCAGGGACTAACTATGGCTACACCTTC. Translating gives CASSLEAGTNYGYTF. Full variable domain (missing parts from reference TRBV5-1 and TRBJ1-2): KAGVTQTPRYLIKTRGQQVTLSCSPISGHRSVSWYQQTPGQGLQFLFEYFSETQRNKGNFPGRFSGRQFSNSRSEMNVSTLELGDSALYLCASSLEAGTNYGYTFGSGTRLTVV.

This clonotype was found many times. The chain uses TRBV5-5 and TRBJ2-5; the match to TRBD2 covers 9 bases. The junction had 10 bases not matched to a gene; V was cut back by 2 bases and J by 5 bases. The CDR3 contains 16 residues. Germline V gene lookup returns CDR1 SGHKS and CDR2 YYEKEE (reference sequence). This CDR3 is CASSLASSGNRETQYF. As DNA, the CDR3 is TGTGCCAGCAGCTTAGCCTCTAGCGGGAACCGGGAGACCCAGTACTTC.

The chain recombines TRBV5-1 with TRBJ1-6; TRBD1 aligns across 7 bases. The CDR3 has 15 residues. Germline loops: CDR1 SGHRS, CDR2 YFSETQ. V shed 4 bases, J shed 6 bases, and the junction held 7 bases outside the gene matches. The CDR3 is CASSPAGQTNSPLHF. The CDR3 nucleotides read TGCGCCAGCAGCCCGGCGGGACAGACTAATTCACCCCTCCACTTT.

The sample holds many counts of this clonotype. The chain joins TRBV9 to TRBJ2-6; D not resolved. Germline CDR1 SGDLS, CDR2 YYNGEE. V lost 4 bases and J 0 bases, leaving 5 bases between the germline ends. The CDR3 is 14 amino acids. The CDR3 sequence is CASSSGSGANVLTF. CDR3 DNA: TGTGCCAGCAGCTCAGGCTCTGGGGCCAACGTCCTGACTTTC.

This clonotype was seen many times. The chain links TRBV5-1 to TRBJ2-1; 7 bases agree with TRBD2. V gave up 5 bases and J gave up 0 bases; unmatched junction bases: 11. The CDR3 covers 17 residues. The germline V gene encodes CDR1 SGHRS and CDR2 YFSETQ. CDR3 coding DNA: TGCGCCAGCAGTTTTACCCCGGGACTAAACTCCTACAATGAGCAGTTCTTC. It specifies CASSFTPGLNSYNEQFF. The whole variable domain, filled in from reference TRBV5-1 and TRBJ2-1, reads KAGVTQTPRYLIKTRGQQVTLSCSPISGHRSVSWYQQTPGQGLQFLFEYFSETQRNKGNFPGRFSGRQFSNSRSEMNVSTLELGDSALYLCASSFTPGLNSYNEQFFGPGTRLTVL.